The 24 T cell receptor beta chains below come from one sample, sequenced in a study of response to subunit inactivated influenza vaccine. In TCRdb, the RT-PCR reads were re-called with MiXCR into one record per CDR3 protein. The table lists 500,000 to 550,000 distinct CDR3 sequences, roughly 8.2% of them singletons. The sequencing here drew on PBMCs from blood, taken roughly 24 months after vaccination. The receptors originated from a man between 45 and 75 years old who received an inactivated influenza vaccine.

The rearrangement uses TRBV6-2 or TRBV6-3 and TRBJ1-5; the D gene is possibly TRBD1 (5 bases). The V gene lost 4 bases and the J gene lost 4 bases, with 17 bases spanning the gap. The CDR3 runs 16 residues. Per the germline V gene, CDR1 is MNHEY and CDR2 is SVGEGT. DNA for the CDR3: TGTGCCAGCAGTTCCCCCGGGACCCGGGGGAATCAGCCCCAGCATTTT. This codes for CASSSPGTRGNQPQHF.

This clonotype was detected only a few times. J is TRBJ2-3 and V is TRBV9; 8 bases line up with TRBD1. With 4 bases clipped from V and 2 bases from J, the junction kept 6 bases outside the gene matches. The CDR3 totals 15 residues. Germline V gene lookup returns CDR1 SGDLS and CDR2 YYNGEE. CDR3 sequence reads: CASSRRTGNTDTQYF. As DNA, the CDR3 is TGTGCCAGCAGCCGAAGGACAGGGAACACAGATACGCAGTATTTT. Full variable domain (outside the CDR3, taken from reference TRBV9 and TRBJ2-3): DSGVTQTPKHLITATGQRVTLRCSPRSGDLSVYWYQQSLDQGLQFLIQYYNGEERAKGNILERFSAQQFPDLHSELNLSSLELGDSALYFCASSRRTGNTDTQYFGPGTRLTVL.

This clonotype was counted a few times. This chain joins TRBV20-1 and TRBJ2-1; 9 bases agree with TRBD2. Per the germline V gene, CDR1 is DFQATT and CDR2 is SNEGSKA (reference sequence). There are 17 residues in the CDR3. The junction had 13 bases not matched to a gene; V was cut back by 5 bases and J by 2 bases. This CDR3 reads CSASSGSASGTYNEQFF. CDR3 nucleotide sequence: TGCAGTGCTTCTTCCGGGAGTGCTAGCGGGACCTACAATGAGCAGTTCTTC.

This clonotype was seen many times. The J gene is TRBJ1-1, the V gene TRBV5-1, with 9 bases aligning to TRBD1. Unmatched junction bases numbered 7, after V lost 0 bases and J lost 10 bases. The CDR3 runs to 14 residues. Germline lookup yields CDR1 SGHRS and CDR2 YFSETQ. CDR3 residues: CASSLGDRALVAFF. The DNA for the CDR3 is TGCGCCAGCAGCTTGGGGGACAGGGCCCTTGTAGCTTTCTTT.

Many counts were recorded for this clonotype. The rearrangement uses TRBV6-2 or TRBV6-3 and TRBJ1-5; D unresolved. Germline CDR1 reads MNHEY; CDR2 reads SVGEGT. This CDR3 is built from 16 residues. The V end was cut by 4 bases, the J end by 0 bases, with 13 bases between. This chain's CDR3 is CASSLPPASSNQPQHF. The CDR3 DNA follows: TGTGCCAGCAGTTTACCCCCGGCCAGTAGCAATCAGCCCCAGCATTTT.

V usage is TRBV20-1 and J usage is TRBJ1-4, with D tentatively TRBD1 (6 bases). The CDR3 is 13 residues long. Trimming pared 6 bases from V and 0 bases from J, leaving 8 bases between. Looked up from germline, CDR1 is DFQATT and CDR2 is SNEGSKA (reference sequence). CDR3 in amino acids: CSAGHATNEKLFF. The CDR3 DNA follows: TGCAGTGCGGGACACGCAACTAATGAAAAACTGTTTTTT.

This clonotype has a handful of counts. The V call is TRBV4-1, the J call TRBJ1-5; D is unclear. V was pared by 0 bases and J by 2 bases, with 11 bases between. Germline V gene lookup returns CDR1 MGHRA and CDR2 YSYEKL. This CDR3 comprises 16 residues. The CDR3 sequence is CASSQELGMGNQPQHF. CDR3 in DNA: TGCGCCAGCAGCCAAGAACTGGGCATGGGCAATCAGCCCCAGCATTTT.

This clonotype was counted many times. The chain has TRBV20-1 and TRBJ2-3, with D maybe TRBD1 (5 bases). The V and J ends lost 1 base and 1 base respectively, with 9 bases between them. Germline assignment: CDR1 DFQATT and CDR2 SNEGSKA (reference sequence). This CDR3 has 14 amino acids. Here the CDR3 reads CSARASQGTDTQYF. The CDR3 DNA follows: TGCAGTGCTAGAGCCTCACAGGGCACAGATACGCAGTATTTT.

This clonotype was detected a few times. One end of the junction does not line up with germline, which may come from a read error. The genes are TRBV7-2 and TRBJ2-3, with D perhaps TRBD1 or TRBD2 (6 bases each). The CDR3 is 14 amino acids. Germline loops: CDR1 SGHTA, CDR2 FQGNSA. This CDR3 reads CASSIAGGPDTQYF. The CDR3 DNA reads TGTGCCAGCAGCATAGCCGGGGGCCCAGATACGCAGTATTTT.

This clonotype came up many times. This chain links TRBV10-1 with TRBJ1-2, with a tentative D call TRBD1 (5 bases). Germline V gives CDR1 WNHNN, CDR2 SYGVQD (reference sequence). V was shortened by 5 bases and J by 11 bases, with 18 bases between the two germline ends. There are 13 residues in the CDR3. The CDR3 reads CASSLTPDSLYTF. The CDR3, as DNA: TGCGCCAGCAGTCTGACACCTGACAGCCTTTACACCTTC.

This clonotype has at least ten counts. This chain connects TRBV6-2 or TRBV6-3 to TRBJ2-7, with D uncertain. Trimming pared 6 bases from V and 6 bases from J, leaving 12 bases between. From germline, CDR1 is MNHEY and CDR2 SVGEGT. The CDR3 is 12 amino acids. In DNA, the CDR3 is TGTGCCAGCAGACCCTTGTCGGGCGAGCAGTACTTC. Encoded protein: CASRPLSGEQYF.

This clonotype was recorded many times. This chain joins TRBV7-2 and TRBJ2-7; D remains unclear. This CDR3 spans 13 amino acids. Trimming removed 5 bases at V and 4 bases at J, with 12 bases between. The germline CDR1 and CDR2 sequences are SGHTA and FQGNSA. CDR3 in DNA: TGTGCCAGCAGCCGAAGCCTAGGTTACGAGCAGTACTTC. Protein product: CASSRSLGYEQYF.

The chain combines TRBV9 with TRBJ1-4; TRBD1 might be the D (5 bases). This CDR3 is built from 15 residues. Germline V lookup: CDR1 SGDLS, CDR2 YYNGEE. V was shortened by 4 bases and J by 7 bases, with 17 bases between the two germline ends. The CDR3 DNA reads as TGTGCCAGCAGCTTACGCCCCGCGAGGGGTGAAAAACTGTTTTTT. As protein: CASSLRPARGEKLFF.

The chain recombines TRBV7-9 with TRBJ2-2; possible D gene TRBD2, 6 bases. The CDR3 loop spans 17 amino acids. Trimming removed 5 bases at V and 0 bases at J, with 16 bases between. The germline gives CDR1 SEHNR, CDR2 FQNEAQ (reference sequence). The CDR3, as DNA: TGTGCCAGCAGCCGGAGGGCCTTGGAGTCGAACACCGGGGAGCTGTTTTTT. It is translated as CASSRRALESNTGELFF.

This clonotype has more than one count but fewer than ten. V gene TRBV25-1 combines with J gene TRBJ2-2, with 7 bases matching TRBD1. V was pared by 6 bases and J by 6 bases, with 4 bases of the junction left unmatched. CDR1 and CDR2 (germline): MGHDK, SYGVNS. This CDR3 spans 13 amino acids. The CDR3 nucleotides read TGTGCCAGCAGCCAGACAGGGTCCGGGGAGCTGTTTTTT. Its protein product is CASSQTGSGELFF. The full variable domain, its missing parts supplied by reference TRBV25-1 and TRBJ2-2, is EADIYQTPRYLVIGTGKKITLECSQTMGHDKMYWYQQDPGMELHLIHYSYGVNSTEKGDLSSESTVSRIRTEHFPLTLESARPSHTSQYLCASSQTGSGELFFGEGSRLTVL.

J is TRBJ1-3 and V is TRBV9; maybe TRBD1 (6 bases). The germline CDR1 and CDR2 sequences are SGDLS and YYNGEE. CDR3 length equals 16 residues. V was pared by 0 bases and J by 2 bases, with 12 bases between. The CDR3 coding sequence is TGTGCCAGCAGCGTAGTTCCCGGACAGACTGGAAACACCATATATTTT. Translating it yields CASSVVPGQTGNTIYF.

This clonotype showed up just a few times. The chain joins TRBV28 to TRBJ2-3, with D unclear. The CDR3 has 14 residues. Germline V gene lookup returns CDR1 MDHEN and CDR2 SYDVKM. Trimming removed 4 bases from V and 1 base from J, with 9 bases in between. The CDR3 here is CASSSPIGTDTQYF. The CDR3 bases are TGTGCCAGCAGTTCCCCCATCGGCACAGATACGCAGTATTTT.

The chain recombines TRBV29-1 with TRBJ2-5; the D gene is possibly TRBD2 (5 bases). Per the germline V gene, CDR1 is SQVTM and CDR2 is ANQGSEA. The CDR3 spans 12 residues. V was clipped by 7 bases and J by 5 bases, with 14 bases between them. CDR3 in DNA: TGCAGCGCACGTCGGGGATGGGAGACCCAGTACTTC. This sequence encodes CSARRGWETQYF.

This clonotype was seen ten or more times. The chain is built from TRBV6-5 and TRBJ2-4; 9 nucleotides match TRBD1. In germline, CDR1 is MNHEY, CDR2 SVGAGI. V lost 2 bases and J lost 0; bases outside the gene matches: 5. This CDR3 is built from 17 residues. CDR3 loop: CASSYGQGRGAKNIQYF. CDR3 sequence (DNA): TGTGCCAGCAGTTACGGACAGGGGCGAGGAGCCAAAAACATTCAGTACTTC.

The gene calls are TRBV7-2 and TRBJ1-1; D unclear. CDR1 SGHTA and CDR2 FQGNSA come from the germline V gene. The CDR3 is made up of 12 amino acids. Trimming removed 0 bases from V and 11 bases from J, with 10 bases in between. The CDR3 protein is CASSLAGTLAFF. Here the CDR3 DNA reads TGTGCCAGCAGCTTAGCGGGCACATTGGCTTTCTTT.

This clonotype appeared a few times. V and J are TRBV20-1 and TRBJ2-7; D possibly corresponds to TRBD1 (6 bases). The germline V gene has CDR1 DFQATT and CDR2 SNEGSKA (reference sequence). Trimming pared 5 bases from V and 6 bases from J, leaving 14 bases between. This CDR3 has 12 residues. The CDR3 reads CSAGIQGREQYF. For the CDR3, the DNA is TGCAGTGCTGGTATACAGGGTCGCGAGCAGTACTTC.

In this sample, this clonotype turned up many times. The rearrangement joins TRBV14 to TRBJ2-2, with a weak D call TRBD2 (6 bases). The CDR3 loop spans 16 amino acids. From germline, CDR1 is SGHDN and CDR2 FVKESK. Deletions cut 1 base from V and 4 bases from J, with 13 bases between. This chain's CDR3 is CASSQVAGKFTGELFF. The DNA of the CDR3 is TGTGCCAGCAGCCAAGTTGCGGGAAAGTTCACCGGGGAGCTGTTTTTT.

This clonotype was detected many times. The chain is built from TRBV5-1 and TRBJ2-5; unclear D gene. Trimming removed 6 bases at V and 5 bases at J, with 14 bases between. Germline assignment: CDR1 SGHRS and CDR2 YFSETQ. This CDR3 has 13 amino acids. In nucleotides, the CDR3 is TGCGCCAGCACCGACCCCCCGCTGGAGACCCAGTACTTC. Its translation: CASTDPPLETQYF.

Many counts were recorded for this clonotype. The gene calls are TRBV20-1 and TRBJ2-5; TRBD2 matches 8 bases. The V gene end was trimmed by 3 bases and the J gene end by 1 base; junction bases not matched to a gene: 7. The CDR3 length is 15 residues. The germline V gene has CDR1 DFQATT and CDR2 SNEGSKA (reference sequence). DNA for the CDR3: TGCAGTGCTAGCACTGGCGGGGGGATCCAAGAGACCCAGTACTTC. Encoded protein: CSASTGGGIQETQYF.